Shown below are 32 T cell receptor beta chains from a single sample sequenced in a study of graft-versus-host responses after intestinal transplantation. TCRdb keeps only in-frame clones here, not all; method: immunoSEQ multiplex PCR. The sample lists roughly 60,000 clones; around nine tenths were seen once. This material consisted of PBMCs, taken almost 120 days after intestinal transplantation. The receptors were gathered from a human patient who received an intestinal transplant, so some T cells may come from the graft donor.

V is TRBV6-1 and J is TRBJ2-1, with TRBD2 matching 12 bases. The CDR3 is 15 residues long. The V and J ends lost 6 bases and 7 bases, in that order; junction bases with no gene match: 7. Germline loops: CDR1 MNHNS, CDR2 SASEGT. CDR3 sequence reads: CASSALAGGSNEQFF. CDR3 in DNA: TGTGCCAGCAGCGCCCTAGCGGGAGGGTCGAATGAGCAGTTCTTC.

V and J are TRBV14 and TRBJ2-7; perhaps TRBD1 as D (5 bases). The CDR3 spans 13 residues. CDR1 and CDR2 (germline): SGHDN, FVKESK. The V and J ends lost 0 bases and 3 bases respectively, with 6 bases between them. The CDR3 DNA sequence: TGTGCCAGCAGCCAAGACGACAGCTACGAGCAGTACTTC. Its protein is CASSQDDSYEQYF.

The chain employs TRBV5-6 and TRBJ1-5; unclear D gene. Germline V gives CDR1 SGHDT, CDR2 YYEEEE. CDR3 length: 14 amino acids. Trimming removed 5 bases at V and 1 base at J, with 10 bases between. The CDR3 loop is CASSRRASNQPQHF. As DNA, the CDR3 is TGTGCCAGCAGTCGTAGGGCGAGCAATCAGCCCCAGCATTTT.

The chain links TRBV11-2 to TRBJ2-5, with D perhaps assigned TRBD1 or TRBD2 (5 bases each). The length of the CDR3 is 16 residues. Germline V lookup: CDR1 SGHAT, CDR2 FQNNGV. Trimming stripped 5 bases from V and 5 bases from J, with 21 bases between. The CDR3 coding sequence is TGTGCCAGCAGCGAAGATGGGGGAGAGTGGCGGGAGACCCAGTACTTC. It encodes CASSEDGGEWRETQYF.

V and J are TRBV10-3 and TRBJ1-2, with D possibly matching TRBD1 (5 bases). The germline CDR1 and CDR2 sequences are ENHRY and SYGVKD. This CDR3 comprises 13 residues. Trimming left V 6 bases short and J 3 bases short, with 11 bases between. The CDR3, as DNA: TGTGCCATCAGCCCAGAGGGGCACTATGGCTACACCTTC. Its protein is CAISPEGHYGYTF.

In DNA, the CDR3 is TGTGCCATCAGTGAGTCAGTCGCTAGCGGGGGCCAAGAGACCCAGTACTTC. This codes for CAISESVASGGQETQYF. The rearrangement uses TRBV10-3 and TRBJ2-5; 10 bases line up with TRBD2. V was pared by 0 bases and J by 1 base, with 5 bases of the junction left unmatched. The germline V gene has CDR1 ENHRY and CDR2 SYGVKD. This CDR3 comprises 17 residues.

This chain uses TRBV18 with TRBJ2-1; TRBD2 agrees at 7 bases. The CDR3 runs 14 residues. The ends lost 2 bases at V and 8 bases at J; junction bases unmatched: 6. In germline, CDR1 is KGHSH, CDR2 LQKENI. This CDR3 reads CASSPGLVGYEQFF. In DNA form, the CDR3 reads TGTGCCAGCTCACCAGGACTAGTAGGCTATGAGCAGTTCTTC. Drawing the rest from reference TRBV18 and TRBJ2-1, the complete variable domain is NAGVMQNPRHLVRRRGQEARLRCSPMKGHSHVYWYRQLPEEGLKFMVYLQKENIIDESGMPKERFSAEFPKEGPSILRIQQVVRGDSAAYFCASSPGLVGYEQFFGPGTRLTVL.

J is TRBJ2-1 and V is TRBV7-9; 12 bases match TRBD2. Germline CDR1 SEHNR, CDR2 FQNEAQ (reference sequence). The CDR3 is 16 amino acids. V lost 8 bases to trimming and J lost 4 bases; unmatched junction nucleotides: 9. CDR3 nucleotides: TGTGCCAGCCTCTTAATTGGACTAGCGGGGTACAATGAGCAGTTCTTC. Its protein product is CASLLIGLAGYNEQFF. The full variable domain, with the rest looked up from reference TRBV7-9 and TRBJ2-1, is DTGVSQNPRHKITKRGQNVTFRCDPISEHNRLYWYRQTLGQGPEFLTYFQNEAQLEKSRLLSDRFSAERPKGSFSTLEIQRTEQGDSAMYLCASLLIGLAGYNEQFFGPGTRLTVL.

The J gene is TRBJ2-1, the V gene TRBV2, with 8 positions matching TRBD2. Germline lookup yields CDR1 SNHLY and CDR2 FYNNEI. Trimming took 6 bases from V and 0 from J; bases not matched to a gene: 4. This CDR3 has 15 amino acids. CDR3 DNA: TGTGCCAGCAGCAACGGGAGGGCCTCCTACAATGAGCAGTTCTTC. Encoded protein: CASSNGRASYNEQFF.

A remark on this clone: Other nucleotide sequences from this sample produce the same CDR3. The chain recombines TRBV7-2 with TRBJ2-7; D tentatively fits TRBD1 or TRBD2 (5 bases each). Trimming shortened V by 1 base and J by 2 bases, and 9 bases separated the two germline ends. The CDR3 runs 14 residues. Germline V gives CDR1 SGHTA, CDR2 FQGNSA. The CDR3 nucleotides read TGTGCCAGCAGCTTAGAGGGACCAACCTACGAGCAGTACTTC. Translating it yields CASSLEGPTYEQYF.

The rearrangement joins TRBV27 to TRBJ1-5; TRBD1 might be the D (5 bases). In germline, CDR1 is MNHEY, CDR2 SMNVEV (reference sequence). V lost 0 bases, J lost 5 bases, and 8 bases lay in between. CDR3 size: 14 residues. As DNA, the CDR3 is TGTGCCAGCAGTTTATCGGCGACAGATCAGCCCCAGCATTTT. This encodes CASSLSATDQPQHF.

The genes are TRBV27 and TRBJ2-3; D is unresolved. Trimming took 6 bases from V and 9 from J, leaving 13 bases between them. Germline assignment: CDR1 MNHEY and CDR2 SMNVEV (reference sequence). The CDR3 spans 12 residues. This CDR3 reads CASSLRGDTQYF. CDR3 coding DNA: TGTGCCAGCAGCCTCCGTGGAGACACGCAGTATTTT.

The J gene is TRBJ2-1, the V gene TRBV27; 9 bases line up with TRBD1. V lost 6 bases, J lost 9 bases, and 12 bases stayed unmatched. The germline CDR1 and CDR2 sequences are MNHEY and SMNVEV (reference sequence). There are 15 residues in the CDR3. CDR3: CASSSAITGGGEQFF. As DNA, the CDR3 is TGTGCCAGCAGCTCGGCGATCACAGGGGGCGGTGAGCAGTTCTTC.

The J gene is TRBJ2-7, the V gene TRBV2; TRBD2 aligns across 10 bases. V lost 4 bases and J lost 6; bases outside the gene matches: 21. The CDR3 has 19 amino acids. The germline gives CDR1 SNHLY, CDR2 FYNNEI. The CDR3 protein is CASSVGWLAGARDICEQYF. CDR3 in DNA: TGTGCCAGCAGTGTAGGGTGGCTAGCGGGAGCTCGGGATATTTGCGAGCAGTACTTC.

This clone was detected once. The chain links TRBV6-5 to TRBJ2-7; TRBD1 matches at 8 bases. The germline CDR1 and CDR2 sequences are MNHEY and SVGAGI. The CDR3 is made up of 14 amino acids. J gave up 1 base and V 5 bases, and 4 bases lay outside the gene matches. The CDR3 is CASSPRQGSYEQYF. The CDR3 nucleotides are TGTGCCAGCAGTCCGAGACAGGGGTCCTACGAGCAGTACTTC.

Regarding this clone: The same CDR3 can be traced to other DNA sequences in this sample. DNA of the CDR3: TGTGCCAGCAGCTTGGGCCCGGGACGGGTTGATAATGAAAAACTGTTTTTT. Translation: CASSLGPGRVDNEKLFF. This rearrangement joins TRBV7-9 to TRBJ1-4; the D gene is possibly TRBD1 (5 bases). CDR1 SEHNR and CDR2 FQNEAQ come from the germline V gene (reference sequence). This CDR3 has 17 amino acids. The V and J ends lost 3 bases and 4 bases respectively, with 18 bases between them.

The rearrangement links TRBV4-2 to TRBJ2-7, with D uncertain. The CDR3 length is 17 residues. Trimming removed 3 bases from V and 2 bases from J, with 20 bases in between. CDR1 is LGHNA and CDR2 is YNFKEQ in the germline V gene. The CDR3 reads CASSHVGQTQAAYEQYF. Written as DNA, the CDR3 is TGTGCCAGCAGCCATGTGGGCCAAACCCAGGCGGCCTACGAGCAGTACTTC.

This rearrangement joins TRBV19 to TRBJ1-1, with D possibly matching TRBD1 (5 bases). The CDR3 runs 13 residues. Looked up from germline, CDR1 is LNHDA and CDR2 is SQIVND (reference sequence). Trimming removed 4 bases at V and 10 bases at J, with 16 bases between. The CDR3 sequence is CASSSGHSDGAFF. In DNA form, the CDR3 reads TGTGCCAGTAGTAGCGGACACAGCGATGGAGCTTTCTTT.

CDR3 region: CASSRDIYYGYTF. The CDR3 nucleotides are TGTGCCAGCAGTAGGGACATCTACTATGGCTACACCTTC. The chain joins TRBV27 to TRBJ1-2; TRBD1 might be the D (6 bases). Deletions cut 5 bases from V and 3 bases from J, with 10 bases between. Germline CDR1 reads MNHEY; CDR2 reads SMNVEV (reference sequence). The CDR3 sequence is 13 residues long.

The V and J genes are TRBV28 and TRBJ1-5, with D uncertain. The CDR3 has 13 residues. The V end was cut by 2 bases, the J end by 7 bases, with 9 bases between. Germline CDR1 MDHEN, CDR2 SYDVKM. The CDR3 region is CASSLEAEQPQHF. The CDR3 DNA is TGTGCCAGCAGTTTAGAGGCGGAACAGCCCCAGCATTTT.

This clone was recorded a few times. The CDR3 DNA reads TGTGCCAGCAGACGAGGGACTGCCTACACTGAAGCTTTCTTT. Encoded protein: CASRRGTAYTEAFF. The chain carries TRBV27 and TRBJ1-1; tentative D call: TRBD1 (5 bases). This CDR3 spans 14 amino acids. The germline V and J ends were trimmed by 6 bases and 3 bases, with 14 bases remaining between them. Germline loops: CDR1 MNHEY, CDR2 SMNVEV (reference sequence).

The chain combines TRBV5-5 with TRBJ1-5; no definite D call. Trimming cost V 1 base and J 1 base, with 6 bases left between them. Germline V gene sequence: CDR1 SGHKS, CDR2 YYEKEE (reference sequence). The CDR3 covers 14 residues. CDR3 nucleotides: TGTGCCAGCAGCTTGAGACTGAGCAATCAGCCCCAGCATTTT. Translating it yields CASSLRLSNQPQHF. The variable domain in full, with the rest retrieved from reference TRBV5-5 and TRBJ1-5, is DAGVTQSPTHLIKTRGQQVTLRCSPISGHKSVSWYQQVLGQGPQFIFQYYEKEERGRGNFPDRFSARQFPNYSSELNVNALLLGDSALYLCASSLRLSNQPQHFGDGTRLSIL.

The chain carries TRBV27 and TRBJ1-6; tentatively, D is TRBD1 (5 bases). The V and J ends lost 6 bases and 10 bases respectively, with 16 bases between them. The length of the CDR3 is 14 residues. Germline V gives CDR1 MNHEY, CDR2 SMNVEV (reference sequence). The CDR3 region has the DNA TGTGCCAGCAGCGGCCTTCCCTGGGGGTCACCCCTCCACTTT. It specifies CASSGLPWGSPLHF.

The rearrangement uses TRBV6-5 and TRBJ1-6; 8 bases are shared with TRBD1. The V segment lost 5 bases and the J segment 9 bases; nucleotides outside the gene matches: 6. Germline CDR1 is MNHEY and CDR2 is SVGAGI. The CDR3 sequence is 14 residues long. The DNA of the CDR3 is TGTGCCAGCAGTAGACAGGGGAAAAGTTCACCCCTCCACTTT. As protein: CASSRQGKSSPLHF.

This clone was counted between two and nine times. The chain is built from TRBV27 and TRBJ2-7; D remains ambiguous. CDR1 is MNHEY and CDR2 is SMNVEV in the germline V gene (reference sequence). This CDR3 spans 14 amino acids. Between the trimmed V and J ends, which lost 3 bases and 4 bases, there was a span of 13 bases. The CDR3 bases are TGTGCCAGCAGTTTTCGCCTGCCTCCTTACGAGCAGTACTTC. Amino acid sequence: CASSFRLPPYEQYF.

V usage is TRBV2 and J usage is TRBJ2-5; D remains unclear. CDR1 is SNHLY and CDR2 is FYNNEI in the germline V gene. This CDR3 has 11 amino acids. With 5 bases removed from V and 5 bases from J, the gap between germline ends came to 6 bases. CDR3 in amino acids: CASSPHETQYF. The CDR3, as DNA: TGTGCCAGCAGTCCCCACGAGACCCAGTACTTC.

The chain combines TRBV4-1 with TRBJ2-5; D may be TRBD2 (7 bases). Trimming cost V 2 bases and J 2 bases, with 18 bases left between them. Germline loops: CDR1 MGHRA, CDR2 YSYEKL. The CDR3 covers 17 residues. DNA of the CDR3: TGCGCCAGCAGCCAAAGAATAGGGGGGAGGGGGCAAGAGACCCAGTACTTC. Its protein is CASSQRIGGRGQETQYF.

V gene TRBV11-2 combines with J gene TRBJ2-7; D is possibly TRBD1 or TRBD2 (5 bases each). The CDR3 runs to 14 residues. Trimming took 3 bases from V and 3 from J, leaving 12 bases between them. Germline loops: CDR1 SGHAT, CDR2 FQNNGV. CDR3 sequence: CASSFHDSGYEQYF. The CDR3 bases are TGTGCCAGCAGCTTTCACGACAGCGGCTACGAGCAGTACTTC.

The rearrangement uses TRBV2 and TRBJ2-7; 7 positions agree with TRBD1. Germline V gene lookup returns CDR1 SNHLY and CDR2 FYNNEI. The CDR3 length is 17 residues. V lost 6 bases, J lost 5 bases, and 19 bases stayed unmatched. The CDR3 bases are TGTGCCAGCAGGATCGGGACAGAAGCCCTCTCCCCCCACGAGCAGTACTTC. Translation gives CASRIGTEALSPHEQYF.

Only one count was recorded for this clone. The CDR3 reads CASSESGGAFSTDTQYF. DNA for the CDR3: TGTGCCAGCAGCGAAAGCGGGGGGGCGTTTAGCACAGATACGCAGTATTTT. V gene TRBV5-6 combines with J gene TRBJ2-3, with 10 bases matching TRBD2. The V segment lost 4 bases and the J segment 0 bases; nucleotides outside the gene matches: 8. The CDR3 is 17 amino acids. Germline V CDR1 and CDR2: SGHDT, YYEEEE.

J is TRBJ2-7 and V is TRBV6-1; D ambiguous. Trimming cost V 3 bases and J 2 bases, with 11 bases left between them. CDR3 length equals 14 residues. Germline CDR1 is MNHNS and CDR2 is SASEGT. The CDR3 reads CASSDRLGTYEQYF. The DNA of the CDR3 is TGTGCCAGCAGTGACCGTTTGGGGACCTACGAGCAGTACTTC.

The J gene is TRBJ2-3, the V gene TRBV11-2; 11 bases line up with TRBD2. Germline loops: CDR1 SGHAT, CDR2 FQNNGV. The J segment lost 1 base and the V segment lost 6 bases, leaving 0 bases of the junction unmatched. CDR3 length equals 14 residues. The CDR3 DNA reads TGTGCCAGCAGTAGCGGGAGGGGCACAGATACGCAGTATTTT. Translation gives CASSSGRGTDTQYF.